The sequence of this TCR beta chain was determined in a study of shared clonotypes between healthy human individuals. As for the study in general: A few men and a couple of women, aged 18 to 49, were donors. Three plates each covered CD4 naive and memory; CD8 naive two, CD8 memory one.

Only in-frame clones appear in the TCRdb table, and some are missing; sequencing was by immunoSEQ multiplex PCR. Of roughly 2.4 million clones listed, 95% were seen once; the top ten hold around 0.13%. General study findings and limits: Naive subsets tended to show greater estimated richness than memory subsets. Investigators collected only blood, and repertoires in tissues likely differ.

Germline CDR1 reads MDHEN; CDR2 reads SYDVKM. Trimming removed 5 bases from V and 0 bases from J, with 7 bases in between. The length of the CDR3 is 13 residues. This clone was found once. Its antigen is undetermined. The TCR comes from a man aged 18 to 29 in good health. This chain joins TRBV28 and TRBJ1-1; D remains unclear. Sequencing input: naive CD4+ T cells sorted from blood. Subset meaning: CD45RA+ positively selected. The chain's CDR3 is CASSINLNTEAFF. The CDR3 region has the DNA TGTGCCAGCAGTATCAATTTGAACACTGAAGCTTTCTTT. Based on the CDR3 plus reference TRBV28 and TRBJ1-1, the full variable domain is DVKVTQSSRYLVKRTGEKVFLECVQDMDHENMFWYRQDPGLGLRLIYFSYDVKMKEKGDIPEGYSVSREKKERFSLILESASTNQTSMYLCASSINLNTEAFFGQGTRLTVV.